The 24 T cell receptor beta chains below all came from one sample that was sequenced in a study of T cells in Graves' hyperthyroidism and ophthalmopathy. The TCR beta CDR3 regions underwent amplification using RNA transcripts as the source. Using the HTBI primer set, a first-round RT-PCR was run on the TCR CDR3. TCRdb called the multiplex PCR reads again in MiXCR, with one record for every CDR3 protein. The profile covers roughly 200,000 distinct CDR3 sequences, with about a sixth appearing a single time and 35% to 50% taken by the ten largest. Sample: blood. These receptors all stem from a middle-aged man with Graves' hyperthyroidism.

This clonotype was detected ten times or more. The rearrangement links TRBV3-2 to TRBJ2-3; the table's D call, TRBD1, was not checked against the DNA. TRBV3-2 corresponds to a pseudogene. The CDR3 has 15 residues. The DNA for the CDR3 is TGTGCCAGCAGCCAAGATGCGGGGGGCACAGATACGCAGTATTTT. Protein sequence: CASSQDAGGTDTQYF.

In its sample, this clonotype was seen many times. This chain links TRBV19 with TRBJ2-1; 11 bases line up with TRBD2. Germline CDR1 is LNHDA and CDR2 is SQIVND (reference sequence). The V gene end was trimmed by 7 bases and the J gene end by 6 bases; junction bases not matched to a gene: 11. This CDR3 contains 16 residues. The DNA of the CDR3 is TGTGCCAGTACCCCTGTAGCGGGGGGGCCTCGCAATGAGCAGTTCTTC. It is translated as CASTPVAGGPRNEQFF. Full variable domain (missing parts from reference TRBV19 and TRBJ2-1): DGGITQSPKYLFRKEGQNVTLSCEQNLNHDAMYWYRQDPGQGLRLIYYSQIVNDFQKGDIAEGYSVSREKKESFPLTVTSAQKNPTAFYLCASTPVAGGPRNEQFFGPGTRLTVL.

This clonotype came up many times. J is TRBJ1-3 and V is TRBV5-1; a weak D match, TRBD1 (6 bases). V lost 4 bases and J lost 2, with 10 bases in between. CDR1 is SGHRS, CDR2 YFSETQ, per germline. There are 14 residues in the CDR3. CDR3 amino acids: CASSTGQPGNTIYF. The CDR3 region has the DNA TGCGCCAGCAGCACAGGACAGCCTGGAAACACCATATATTTT.

This clonotype was seen repeatedly, ten times or more. The chain links TRBV5-1 to TRBJ2-1; 9 bases map to TRBD1. The CDR3 runs to 16 residues. Germline V CDR1 and CDR2: SGHRS, YFSETQ. V was clipped by 4 bases and J by 6 bases; unmatched bases: 11. CDR3 nucleotide sequence: TGCGCCAGCAGCGAGAGGACAGGGGATTTAGGCAATGAGCAGTTCTTC. The encoded protein is CASSERTGDLGNEQFF.

This chain joins TRBV28 and TRBJ1-1; unclear D gene. Germline V gene sequence: CDR1 MDHEN, CDR2 SYDVKM. The CDR3 contains 12 residues. The ends were cut back, 1 base at V and 5 bases at J, with 5 bases in the middle. The CDR3 sequence is CASSLLVTEAFF. CDR3 nucleotides: TGTGCCAGCAGTTTATTGGTTACTGAAGCTTTCTTT.

This clonotype occurred many times. The V and J genes are TRBV7-3 and TRBJ2-3; 8 bases align to TRBD2. The CDR3 length is 15 residues. Trimming took 3 bases from V and 1 from J; bases not matched to a gene: 3. Germline CDR1 is SGHTA and CDR2 is FQGTGA. The CDR3 sequence is CASSFDSGGTDTQYF. The CDR3 nucleotides are TGTGCCAGCAGCTTCGATAGCGGGGGCACAGATACGCAGTATTTT. Drawing the rest from reference TRBV7-3 and TRBJ2-3, the complete variable domain is GAGVSQTPSNKVTEKGKYVELRCDPISGHTALYWYRQSLGQGPEFLIYFQGTGAADDSGLPNDRFFAVRPEGSVSTLKIQRTERGDSAVYLCASSFDSGGTDTQYFGPGTRLTVL.

To note about this clonotype: This may stem from a read error, because a much larger clone lies one nucleotide away. This chain connects TRBV5-5 to TRBJ1-1; D gene unclear. Deletions cut 2 bases from V and 1 base from J, with 3 bases between. From germline, CDR1 is SGHKS and CDR2 YYEKEE (reference sequence). This CDR3 is 12 amino acids long. The CDR3 is CASSFPNTEAFF. DNA of the CDR3: TGTGCCAGCAGCTTCCCGAACACTGAAGCTTTCTTT.

The CDR3 DNA follows: TGCGCCAGCAGCCAAGGGACAGGCTTAACGGGAAACATTCAGTACTTC. Encoded protein: CASSQGTGLTGNIQYF. J is TRBJ2-4 and V is TRBV4-3; 7 nucleotides line up with TRBD1. Trimming removed 1 base from V and 6 bases from J; junction bases left unmatched: 9. This CDR3 spans 16 amino acids. Germline CDR1 reads LGHNA; CDR2 reads YSLEER.

The chain uses TRBV29-1 and TRBJ2-1; 7 bases align to TRBD1. The CDR3 spans 11 residues. Germline V CDR1 and CDR2: SQVTM, ANQGSEA. The trim removed 4 bases at V and 9 bases at J, leaving 3 bases unmatched. The CDR3 DNA follows: TGCAGCGTTGTTGGGACAGTTGAGCAGTTCTTC. Residues: CSVVGTVEQFF.

At least ten counts were recorded for this clonotype. The genes are TRBV28 and TRBJ1-2; TRBD1 agrees at 12 bases. The trim removed 6 bases at V and 6 bases at J, leaving 14 bases unmatched. The CDR3 has 17 residues. CDR1 and CDR2 from the germline V gene are MDHEN and SYDVKM. CDR3: CASSLVPSGTGGDGYTF. In DNA, the CDR3 is TGTGCCAGCAGCTTAGTCCCATCCGGGACAGGGGGCGATGGCTACACCTTC.

About this clonotype: No conserved phenylalanine or tryptophan ends this CDR3, so it is likely a read error. The chain uses TRBV6-9 and TRBJ2-1; 8 bases line up with TRBD1. The germline gives CDR1 MNHGY, CDR2 SVAAGI. The CDR3 extends over 14 amino acids. The V gene end was trimmed by 4 bases and the J gene end by 4 bases; junction bases not matched to a gene: 3. The CDR3 loop is CASSLGQGYNEQFS. CDR3 in DNA: TGTGCCAGCAGTTTAGGACAGGGTTACAATGAGCAGTTCTCC.

This clonotype was counted many times. V and J are TRBV12-3 or TRBV12-4 and TRBJ2-7; TRBD1 matches at 7 bases. V shed 7 bases, J shed 4 bases, and the junction held 7 bases outside the gene matches. The CDR3 consists of 13 residues. The CDR3 sequence is CASTKGAGYEQYF. The CDR3 DNA follows: TGTGCCAGCACTAAGGGGGCGGGTTACGAGCAGTACTTC.

This clonotype was counted at least ten times. V usage is TRBV2 and J usage is TRBJ1-5; no reliable D call. There are 16 residues in the CDR3. V was cut by 1 base and J by 2 bases, with 12 bases left in between. Germline V gene sequence: CDR1 SNHLY, CDR2 FYNNEI. The CDR3 loop reads CASSEVLGNGNQPQHF. CDR3 bases: TGTGCCAGCAGTGAAGTATTGGGGAACGGCAATCAGCCCCAGCATTTT.

The rearrangement links TRBV4-3 to TRBJ2-1, with 10 bases aligning to TRBD2. From germline, CDR1 is LGHNA and CDR2 YSLEER. The CDR3 runs 16 residues. Trimming took 1 base from V and 8 from J; bases not matched to a gene: 8. The CDR3 region has the DNA TGCGCCAGCAGCCAAGGAGCGGGGGGGGGTTTCTATGAGCAGTTCTTC. This gives the protein CASSQGAGGGFYEQFF.

This clonotype was found many times. The rearrangement joins TRBV12-3 or TRBV12-4 to TRBJ1-1; possibly TRBD1 for D (6 bases). This CDR3 has 12 amino acids. Trimming pared 3 bases from V and 9 bases from J, leaving 11 bases between. For the CDR3, the DNA is TGTGCCAGCAGTTTGTCCGGACAGCAAGCTTTCTTT. This translates into CASSLSGQQAFF.

This clonotype was counted between two and nine times. V and J are TRBV6-1 and TRBJ1-4, with a weak D call TRBD1 (6 bases). The CDR3 loop spans 14 amino acids. CDR1 and CDR2 (germline): MNHNS, SASEGT. Trimming cost V 5 bases and J 5 bases, with 12 bases left between them. The CDR3 loop is CASSIRTANEKLFF. The DNA for the CDR3 is TGTGCCAGCAGTATCAGGACAGCGAATGAAAAACTGTTTTTT.

This clonotype was counted a few times. The V call is TRBV10-2, the J call TRBJ1-1, with 10 nucleotides matching TRBD1. CDR3 length: 15 residues. CDR1 is WSHSY, CDR2 SAAADI, per germline. The junction had 8 bases not matched to a gene; V was cut back by 2 bases and J by 8 bases. The CDR3 sequence is CASSEIGQGDGEAFF. Written as DNA, the CDR3 is TGCGCCAGCAGTGAGATAGGACAGGGGGATGGAGAAGCTTTCTTT.

This clonotype occurred many times. The genes are TRBV5-5 and TRBJ1-1; 7 nucleotides agree with TRBD1. The germline V gene has CDR1 SGHKS and CDR2 YYEKEE (reference sequence). CDR3 size: 15 residues. The V gene end was trimmed by 4 bases and the J gene end by 3 bases; junction bases not matched to a gene: 9. CDR3 loop: CASSDRDSAYTEAFF. For the CDR3, the DNA is TGTGCCAGCAGCGATCGGGACAGCGCCTACACTGAAGCTTTCTTT. Based on the CDR3 plus reference TRBV5-5 and TRBJ1-1, the full variable domain is DAGVTQSPTHLIKTRGQQVTLRCSPISGHKSVSWYQQVLGQGPQFIFQYYEKEERGRGNFPDRFSARQFPNYSSELNVNALLLGDSALYLCASSDRDSAYTEAFFGQGTRLTVV.

The chain uses TRBV10-3 and TRBJ1-5; the D gene is possibly TRBD1 (5 bases). This CDR3 region has 14 residues. V shed 3 bases and J shed 7 bases, with 13 bases lying between them. The germline gives CDR1 ENHRY, CDR2 SYGVKD. CDR3 DNA: TGTGCCATCAGTGATCGCCAGGGTTGGCAGCCCCAGCATTTT. Its translation: CAISDRQGWQPQHF.

This clonotype has just a few counts. The chain has TRBV9 and TRBJ2-2; TRBD2 aligns across 10 bases. Germline V gene sequence: CDR1 SGDLS, CDR2 YYNGEE. V was pared by 0 bases and J by 1 base, with 6 bases of the junction left unmatched. The CDR3 is 18 amino acids. The CDR3 loop is CASSVEASGGLNTGELFF. In DNA form, the CDR3 reads TGTGCCAGCAGCGTAGAGGCTAGCGGGGGCCTGAACACCGGGGAGCTGTTTTTT.

This clonotype was picked up many times. The chain recombines TRBV7-9 with TRBJ2-3; tentative D call: TRBD1 (6 bases). The V end lost 5 bases, the J end lost 0 bases, and 18 bases lay between the germline ends. CDR1 is SEHNR, CDR2 FQNEAQ, per germline (reference sequence). This CDR3 is 17 amino acids long. The CDR3 protein is CASSRFVGASSTDTQYF. CDR3 nucleotide sequence: TGTGCCAGCAGCCGATTTGTGGGGGCCTCTAGCACAGATACGCAGTATTTT.

The genes are TRBV29-1 and TRBJ1-5; no clear D gene. The germline V gene has CDR1 SQVTM and CDR2 ANQGSEA. Between the trimmed V and J ends, which lost 4 bases and 0 bases, there was a span of 7 bases. There are 13 residues in the CDR3. The CDR3 DNA sequence: TGCAGCGTTGGGTCTAATAGCAATCAGCCCCAGCATTTT. Protein sequence: CSVGSNSNQPQHF.

This clonotype has ten or more counts. The chain is built from TRBV6-6 and TRBJ1-2; unclear D gene. The CDR3 sequence is 15 residues long. Germline CDR1 reads MNHNY; CDR2 reads SVGAGI (reference sequence). V was cut by 2 bases and J by 4 bases, with 14 bases left in between. CDR3 in amino acids: CASSYEKTSAYGYTF. CDR3 coding DNA: TGTGCCAGCAGTTACGAGAAAACATCGGCCTATGGCTACACCTTC.

In regard to this clonotype: A much bigger clone sits one base away, suggesting this may be a read error. The chain uses TRBV2 and TRBJ2-1; D is perhaps TRBD1 or TRBD2 (5 bases each). CDR1 is SNHLY and CDR2 is FYNNEI in the germline V gene. Trimming left V 1 base short and J 0 bases short, with 13 bases between. This CDR3 comprises 17 residues. The CDR3 loop is CASSEDNGAFSYNEQFF. CDR3 DNA: TGTGCCAGCAGTGAAGACAACGGGGCCTTCTCCTACAATGAGCAGTTCTTC.